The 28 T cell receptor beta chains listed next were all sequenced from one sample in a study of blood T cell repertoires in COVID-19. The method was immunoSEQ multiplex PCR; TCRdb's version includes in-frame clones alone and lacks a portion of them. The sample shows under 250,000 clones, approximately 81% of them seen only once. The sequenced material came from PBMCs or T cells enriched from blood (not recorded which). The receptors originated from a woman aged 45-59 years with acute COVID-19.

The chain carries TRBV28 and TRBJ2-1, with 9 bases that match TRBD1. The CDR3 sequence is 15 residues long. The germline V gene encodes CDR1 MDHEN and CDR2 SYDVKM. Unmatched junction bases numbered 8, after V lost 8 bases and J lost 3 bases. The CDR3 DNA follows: TGTGCCAGCCTCGGCCGGGACAGGGACTACAATGAGCAGTTCTTC. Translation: CASLGRDRDYNEQFF.

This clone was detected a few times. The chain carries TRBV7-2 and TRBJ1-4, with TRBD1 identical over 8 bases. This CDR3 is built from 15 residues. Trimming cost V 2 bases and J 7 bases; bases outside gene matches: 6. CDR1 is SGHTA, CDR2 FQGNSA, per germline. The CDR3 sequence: CASSLQGATGEKLFF. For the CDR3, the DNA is TGTGCCAGCAGCTTACAGGGGGCAACGGGTGAAAAACTGTTTTTT.

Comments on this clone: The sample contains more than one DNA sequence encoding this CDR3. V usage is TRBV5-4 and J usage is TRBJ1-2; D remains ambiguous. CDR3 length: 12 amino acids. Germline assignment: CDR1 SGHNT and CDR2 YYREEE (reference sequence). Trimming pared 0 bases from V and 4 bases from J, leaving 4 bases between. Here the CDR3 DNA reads TGTGCCAGCAGCTTGGACTCCTATGGCTACACCTTC. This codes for CASSLDSYGYTF. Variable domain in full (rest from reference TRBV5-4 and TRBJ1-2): ETGVTQSPTHLIKTRGQQVTLRCSSQSGHNTVSWYQQALGQGPQFIFQYYREEENGRGNFPPRFSGLQFPNYSSELNVNALELDDSALYLCASSLDSYGYTFGSGTRLTVV.

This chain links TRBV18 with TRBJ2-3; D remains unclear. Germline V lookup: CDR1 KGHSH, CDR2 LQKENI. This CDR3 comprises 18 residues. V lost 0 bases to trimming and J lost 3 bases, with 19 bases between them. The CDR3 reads CASSPPGPMGSRTDTQYF. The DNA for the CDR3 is TGTGCCAGCTCACCACCCGGTCCGATGGGCAGCCGTACAGATACGCAGTATTTT.

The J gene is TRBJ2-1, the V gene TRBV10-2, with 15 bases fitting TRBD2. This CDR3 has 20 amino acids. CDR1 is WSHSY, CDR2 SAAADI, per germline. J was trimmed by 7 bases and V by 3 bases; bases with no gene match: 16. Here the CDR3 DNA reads TGCGCCAGCAGTGATTTTTGGACTAGCGGGGGGGCCCGAGGACAAAATGAGCAGTTCTTC. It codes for CASSDFWTSGGARGQNEQFF.

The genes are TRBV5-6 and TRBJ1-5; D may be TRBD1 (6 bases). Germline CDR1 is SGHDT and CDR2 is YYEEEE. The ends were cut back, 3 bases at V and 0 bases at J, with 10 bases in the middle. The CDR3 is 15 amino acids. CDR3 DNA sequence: TGTGCCAGCAGCTGGGGGGGGCGTAGCAATCAGCCCCAGCATTTT. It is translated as CASSWGGRSNQPQHF.

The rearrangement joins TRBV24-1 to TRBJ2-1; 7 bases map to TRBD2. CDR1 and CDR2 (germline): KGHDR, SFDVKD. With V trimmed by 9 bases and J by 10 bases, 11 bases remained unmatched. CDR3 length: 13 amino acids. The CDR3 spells CATAGTTGQEQFF. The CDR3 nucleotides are TGTGCCACCGCCGGGACTACTGGTCAGGAGCAGTTCTTC.

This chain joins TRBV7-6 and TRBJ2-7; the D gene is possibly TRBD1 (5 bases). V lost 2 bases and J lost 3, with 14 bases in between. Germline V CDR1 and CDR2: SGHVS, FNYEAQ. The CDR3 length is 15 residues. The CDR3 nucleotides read TGTGCCAGCAGCTTATTGGCCCAACAGGACTACGAGCAGTACTTC. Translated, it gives CASSLLAQQDYEQYF.

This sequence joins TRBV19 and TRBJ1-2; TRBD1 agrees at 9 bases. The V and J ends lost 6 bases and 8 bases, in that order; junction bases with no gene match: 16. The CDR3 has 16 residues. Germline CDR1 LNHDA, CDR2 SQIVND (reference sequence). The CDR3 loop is CASSQAVGDRAGGYTF. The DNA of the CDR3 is TGTGCCAGTAGCCAAGCCGTAGGGGACAGGGCGGGCGGCTACACCTTC.

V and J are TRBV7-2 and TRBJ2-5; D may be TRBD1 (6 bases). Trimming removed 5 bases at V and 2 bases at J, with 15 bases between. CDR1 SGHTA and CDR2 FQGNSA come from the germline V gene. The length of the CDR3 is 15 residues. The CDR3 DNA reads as TGTGCCAGCAGCCCCAGGACAGCTAGACAAGAGACCCAGTACTTC. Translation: CASSPRTARQETQYF.

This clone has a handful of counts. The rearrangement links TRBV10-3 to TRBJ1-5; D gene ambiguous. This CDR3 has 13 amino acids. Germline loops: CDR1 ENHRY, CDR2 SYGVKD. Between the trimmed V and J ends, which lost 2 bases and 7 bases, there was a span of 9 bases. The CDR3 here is CAISELGLQPQHF. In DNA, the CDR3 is TGTGCCATCAGTGAGCTGGGCTTACAGCCCCAGCATTTT.

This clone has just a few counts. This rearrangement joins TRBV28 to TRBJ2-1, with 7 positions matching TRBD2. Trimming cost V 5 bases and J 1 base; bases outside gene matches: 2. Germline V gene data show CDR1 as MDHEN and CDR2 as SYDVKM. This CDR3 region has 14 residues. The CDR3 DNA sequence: TGTGCCAGCAGTCTAGCGGATTCCTACAATGAGCAGTTCTTC. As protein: CASSLADSYNEQFF.

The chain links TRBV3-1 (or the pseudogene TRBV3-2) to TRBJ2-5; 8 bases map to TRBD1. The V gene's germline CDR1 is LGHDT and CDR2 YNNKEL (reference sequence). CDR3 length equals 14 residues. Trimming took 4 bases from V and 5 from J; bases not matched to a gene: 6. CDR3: CASSLYDRGETQYF. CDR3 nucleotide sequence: TGTGCCAGCAGCCTTTATGACAGGGGTGAGACCCAGTACTTC.

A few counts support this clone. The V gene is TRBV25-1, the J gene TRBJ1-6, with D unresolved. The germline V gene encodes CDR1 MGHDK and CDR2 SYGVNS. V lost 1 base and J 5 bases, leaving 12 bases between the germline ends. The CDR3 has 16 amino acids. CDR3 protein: CASSESNSPNNSPLHF. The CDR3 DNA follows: TGTGCCAGCAGTGAATCCAACAGTCCCAATAATTCACCCCTCCACTTT.

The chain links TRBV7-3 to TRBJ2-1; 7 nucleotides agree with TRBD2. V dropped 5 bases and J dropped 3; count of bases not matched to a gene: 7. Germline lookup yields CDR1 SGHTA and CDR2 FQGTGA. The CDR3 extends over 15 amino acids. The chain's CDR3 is CASSPDGRIYNEQFF. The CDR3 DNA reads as TGTGCCAGCAGCCCCGACGGGAGGATCTACAATGAGCAGTTCTTC.

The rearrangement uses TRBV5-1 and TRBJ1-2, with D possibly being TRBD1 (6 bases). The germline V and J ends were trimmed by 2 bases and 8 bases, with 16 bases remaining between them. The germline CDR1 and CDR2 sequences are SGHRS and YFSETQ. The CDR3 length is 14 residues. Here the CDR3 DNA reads TGCGCCAGCAGCTTCTCAGGGGAGTCAGGAGGCTACACCTTC. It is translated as CASSFSGESGGYTF.

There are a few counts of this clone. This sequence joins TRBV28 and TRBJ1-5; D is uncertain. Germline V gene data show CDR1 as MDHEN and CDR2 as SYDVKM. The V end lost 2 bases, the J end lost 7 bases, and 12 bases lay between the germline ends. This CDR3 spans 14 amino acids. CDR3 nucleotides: TGTGCCAGCAGTTTAGGAGCAGTCTGGCAGCCCCAGCATTTT. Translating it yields CASSLGAVWQPQHF.

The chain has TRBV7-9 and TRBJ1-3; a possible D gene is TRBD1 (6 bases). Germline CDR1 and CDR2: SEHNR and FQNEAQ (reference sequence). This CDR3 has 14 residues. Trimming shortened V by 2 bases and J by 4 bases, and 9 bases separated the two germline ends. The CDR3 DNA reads TGTGCCAGCAGCTTACAGGGGCCGGGAAACACCATATATTTT. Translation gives CASSLQGPGNTIYF.

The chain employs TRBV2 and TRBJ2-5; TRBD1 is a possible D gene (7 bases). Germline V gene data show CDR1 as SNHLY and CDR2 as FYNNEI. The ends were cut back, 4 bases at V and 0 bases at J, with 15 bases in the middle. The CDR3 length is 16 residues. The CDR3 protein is CASSGGSGGNQETQYF. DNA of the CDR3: TGTGCCAGCAGTGGCGGGTCAGGGGGGAACCAAGAGACCCAGTACTTC.

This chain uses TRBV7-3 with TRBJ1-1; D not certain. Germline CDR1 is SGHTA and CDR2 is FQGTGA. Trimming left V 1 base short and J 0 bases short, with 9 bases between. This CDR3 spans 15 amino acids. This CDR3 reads CASSLRRGLNTEAFF. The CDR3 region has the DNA TGTGCCAGCAGCTTAAGAAGAGGGCTGAACACTGAAGCTTTCTTT. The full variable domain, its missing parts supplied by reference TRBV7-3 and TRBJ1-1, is GAGVSQTPSNKVTEKGKYVELRCDPISGHTALYWYRQSLGQGPEFLIYFQGTGAADDSGLPNDRFFAVRPEGSVSTLKIQRTERGDSAVYLCASSLRRGLNTEAFFGQGTRLTVV.

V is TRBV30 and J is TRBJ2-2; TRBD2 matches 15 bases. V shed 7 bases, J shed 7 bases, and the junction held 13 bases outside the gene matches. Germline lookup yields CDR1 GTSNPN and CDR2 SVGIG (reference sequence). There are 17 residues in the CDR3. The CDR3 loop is CASVGLAGGKGSGELFF. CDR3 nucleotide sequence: TGTGCCTCGGTGGGACTAGCGGGAGGAAAGGGAAGCGGGGAGCTGTTTTTT.

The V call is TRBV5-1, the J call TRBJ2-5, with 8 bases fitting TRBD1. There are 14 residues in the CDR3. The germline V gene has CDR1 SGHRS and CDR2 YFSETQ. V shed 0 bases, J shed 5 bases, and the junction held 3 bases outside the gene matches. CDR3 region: CASSLGGQDETQYF. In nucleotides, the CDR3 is TGCGCCAGCAGCTTGGGGGGACAGGACGAGACCCAGTACTTC.

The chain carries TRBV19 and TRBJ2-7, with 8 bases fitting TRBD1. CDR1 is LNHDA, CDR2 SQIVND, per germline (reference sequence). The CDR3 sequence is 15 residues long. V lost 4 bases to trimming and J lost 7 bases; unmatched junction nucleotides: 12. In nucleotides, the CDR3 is TGTGCCAGTAGTACCTCCGGGACAGGCATTCAAGAGCAGTACTTC. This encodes CASSTSGTGIQEQYF. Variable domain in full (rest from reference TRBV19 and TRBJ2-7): DGGITQSPKYLFRKEGQNVTLSCEQNLNHDAMYWYRQDPGQGLRLIYYSQIVNDFQKGDIAEGYSVSREKKESFPLTVTSAQKNPTAFYLCASSTSGTGIQEQYFGPGTRLTVT.

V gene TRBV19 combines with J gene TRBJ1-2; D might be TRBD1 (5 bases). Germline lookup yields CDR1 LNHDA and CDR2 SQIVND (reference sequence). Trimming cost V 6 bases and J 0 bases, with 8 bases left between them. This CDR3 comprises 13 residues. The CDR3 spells CASSKQANYGYTF. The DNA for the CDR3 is TGTGCCAGTAGCAAACAGGCTAACTATGGCTACACCTTC. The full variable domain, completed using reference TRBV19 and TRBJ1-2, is DGGITQSPKYLFRKEGQNVTLSCEQNLNHDAMYWYRQDPGQGLRLIYYSQIVNDFQKGDIAEGYSVSREKKESFPLTVTSAQKNPTAFYLCASSKQANYGYTFGSGTRLTVV.

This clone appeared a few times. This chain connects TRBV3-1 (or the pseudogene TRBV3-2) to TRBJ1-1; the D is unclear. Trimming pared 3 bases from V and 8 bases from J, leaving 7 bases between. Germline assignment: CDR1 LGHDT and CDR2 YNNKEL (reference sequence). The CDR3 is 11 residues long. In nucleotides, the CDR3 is TGTGCCAGCAGCCAGAGGTCAGAAGCTTTCTTT. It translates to CASSQRSEAFF.

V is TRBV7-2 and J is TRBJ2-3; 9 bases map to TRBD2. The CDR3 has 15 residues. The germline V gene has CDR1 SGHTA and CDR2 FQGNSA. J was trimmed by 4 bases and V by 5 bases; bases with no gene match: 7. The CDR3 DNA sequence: TGTGCCAGCAGCACAGCGGGACTAGCTTCAGATACGCAGTATTTT. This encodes CASSTAGLASDTQYF.

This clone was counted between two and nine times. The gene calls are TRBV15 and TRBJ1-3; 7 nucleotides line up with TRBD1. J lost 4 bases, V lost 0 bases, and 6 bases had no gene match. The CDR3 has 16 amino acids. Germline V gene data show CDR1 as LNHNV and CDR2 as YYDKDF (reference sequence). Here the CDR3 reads CATSRDPGTAGNTIYF. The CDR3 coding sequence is TGTGCCACCAGCAGAGATCCAGGGACAGCCGGAAACACCATATATTTT.

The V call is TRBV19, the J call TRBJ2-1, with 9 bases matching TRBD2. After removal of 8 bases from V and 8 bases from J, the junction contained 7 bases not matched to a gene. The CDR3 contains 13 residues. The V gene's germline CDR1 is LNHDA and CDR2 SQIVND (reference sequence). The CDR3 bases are TGTGCCAGTGCGGGGGGGGTTTTCTATGAGCAGTTCTTC. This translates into CASAGGVFYEQFF.